This T cell receptor (beta chain) was observed in a study of human T cells and chemical hapten exposure. Turning to the study itself: The study traced per-sample TCR yield variation mainly to small differences in pooled library volumes.

Regarding time point: healthy volunteer bleed at 6 weeks. It was from unfractionated whole blood that total RNA was extracted. Study observations and caveats: TCRs at high frequency, those above 1 in 1000, did not change with DPC sensitization.

During construction of the library, unique molecular identifiers were attached to individual cDNA molecules for quantitative, reproducible TCR counting. Source study methods: A per-sample median of around 91,000 TCRs was observed, with counts ranging from roughly 23,224 to 700,000. TCRdb itself ran the RACE reads through MiXCR, one entry per CDR3 protein. The V and J calls come from TCRdb's annotation, not from the publication. The sample lists about 65,000 distinct CDR3 sequences, about 6% occurring once. This clonotype was counted between two and nine times. Antigen unknown. Sequenced: whole blood. This TCR was recovered from a female donor in good health. Some clones in this sample may be carry-over from other donors' samples.

The CDR3 loop is CALSPLSYEQYF. CDR3 sequence (DNA): TGTGCCCTTAGTCCGCTATCCTACGAGCAGTACTTC. The chain is built from TRBV30 and TRBJ2-7; D uncertain. The V end lost 8 bases, the J end lost 1 base, and 12 bases lay between the germline ends. The CDR3 totals 12 residues. The germline gives CDR1 GTSNPN, CDR2 SVGIG (reference sequence). The full variable domain, in which reference TRBV30 and TRBJ2-7 provide the parts outside the CDR3, is SQTIHQWPATLVQPVGSPLSLECTVEGTSNPNLYWYRQAAGRGLQLLFYSVGIGQISSEVPQNLSASRPQDRQFILSSKKLLLSDSGFYLCALSPLSYEQYFGPGTRLTVT.